This T cell receptor (beta chain) was sequenced during a study of regulatory T cells in long-lasting Graves disease. Study-level background: Less than 3 months of antithyroid drugs had been taken by newly diagnosed Graves' patients.

This clonotype was counted many times. CDR3 regions were amplified by Arm-PCR using iRepertoire HTBI primers to build TCR beta libraries. TCRdb independently ran MiXCR on the multiplex PCR reads; one entry per CDR3 protein. The sample has 440,000 or so distinct CDR3 sequences; 15% to 20% are singletons. Time point here: newly diagnosed GD, antithyroid drugs for less than 3 months. The TCR library was made from RNA that had been extracted from PBMCs in TRIzol. V lost 1 base to trimming and J lost 0 bases, with 11 bases between them. The CDR3 length is 16 residues. CDR1 is LNHDA, CDR2 SQIVND, per germline (reference sequence). The sample was also linked to a second study, of T cells in Graves' hyperthyroidism and ophthalmopathy. That paper notes: The HTBI set primed first-round TCR CDR3 RT-PCR. Most expanded thyroid clonotypes above 0.001 also appeared in blood.

Source: peripheral blood mononuclear cells (PBMCs), taken at new diagnosis, from a patient treated with antithyroid drugs. The rearrangement links TRBV19 to TRBJ2-3; D is perhaps TRBD1 or TRBD2 (5 bases each). The sequence was collected from a woman aged 30 to 39 with Graves disease. The CDR3 DNA sequence: TGTGCCAGTAGTATAGGTAACAGGAGGAGCACAGATACGCAGTATTTT. Translation: CASSIGNRRSTDTQYF.